Listed below are T cell receptor beta chains from one sample, sequenced in a study of long-term antiretroviral therapy in people with HIV. Method: immunoSEQ multiplex PCR; TCRdb's copy keeps in-frame clones and lacks some. Of approximately 26,000 clones listed, 85% are singletons. The sample was unsorted PBMCs, taken 2.3 years after starting antiretroviral therapy. Every receptor here comes from a man aged 35 to 55 with HIV. Each CDR3 is given with its conserved first and last residue. D genes are given only for firm matches. Rows give clone size only sometimes, using once, few, many, or a class for an expanded clone.

cdr3_nt	cdr3_aa	d_call	v_call	j_call	clone_size
TGTGCCAGCAGCCTGACAGGGGGCTACGAGCAGTACTTC	CASSLTGGYEQYF	TRBD1	TRBV13	TRBJ2-7	NA
TGTGCCAGCAGTTTAGGGACAGGAAATCAGCCCCAGCATTTT	CASSLGTGNQPQHF	TRBD1	TRBV27	TRBJ1-5	few
TGCGCCAGCAGCTTGGTCCCGGGAAACACCATATATTTT	CASSLVPGNTIYF	NA	TRBV5-1	TRBJ1-3	NA
TGTGCCAGCTCTTCGGGACCTTATTCAGATACGCAGTATTTT	CASSSGPYSDTQYF	NA	TRBV18	TRBJ2-3	once
TGTGCCAGCAGCTTAGCCCCGGGCTCCGAGCAGTACTTC	CASSLAPGSEQYF	NA	TRBV11-3	TRBJ2-7	NA
TGTGCCAGCAGGCGAACTCAGGGAACCGGGGAGCTGTTTTTT	CASRRTQGTGELFF	NA	TRBV7-6	TRBJ2-2	NA
TGTGCCAGCAGCTTGGGGACTGCAACTAATGAAAAACTGTTTTTT	CASSLGTATNEKLFF	NA	TRBV5-6	TRBJ1-4	NA
TGTGCCAGCAGTGAAGGGGGCGGGAGATGGAATTCACCCCTCCACTTT	CASSEGGGRWNSPLHF	NA	TRBV2	TRBJ1-6	NA
TGTGCCAGTACCCCAGGAGGGGCCGGGGGAAACACCATATATTTT	CASTPGGAGGNTIYF	NA	TRBV19	TRBJ1-3	NA
TGTGCCGCCACCGGGACAGGGAGCCACGAGCAGTACTTC	CAATGTGSHEQYF	TRBD1	TRBV10-3	TRBJ2-7	NA
TGTGCCAGCAGCTTAATGGGGCAAAACAATGAGCAGTTCTTC	CASSLMGQNNEQFF	NA	TRBV11-2	TRBJ2-1	NA
TGCGCCAGCAGTGAGTCGGCCGGAGGTAGCTACGAGCAGTACTTC	CASSESAGGSYEQYF	NA	TRBV10-1	TRBJ2-7	NA
TGTGCCAGCGGCGGGGATAGTGGGTACAATGAGCAGTTCTTC	CASGGDSGYNEQFF	NA	TRBV28	TRBJ2-1	NA
TGCGCCAGCAGCTTGGAATTCGGGAATAGCTACACAGATACGCAGTATTTT	CASSLEFGNSYTDTQYF	NA	TRBV5-1	TRBJ2-3	NA
TGTGCCAGCCGCGGACGGGCGAACACCGGGGAGCTGTTTTTT	CASRGRANTGELFF	NA	TRBV5-5	TRBJ2-2	few
TGTGCCAGCTCACCACATCAAGGAGGAACGGAAGCTTTCTTT	CASSPHQGGTEAFF	NA	TRBV18	TRBJ1-1	NA
TGTGCCAGCAGCTTCATTGCAACTAATGAAAAACTGTTTTTT	CASSFIATNEKLFF	NA	TRBV5-6	TRBJ1-4	few
TGTGCCAGCACAGTTGATTCATCAGGGCCCTACGAGCAGTACTTC	CASTVDSSGPYEQYF	NA	TRBV7-3	TRBJ2-7	NA
TGTGCCAGCAGCTTCGGGACTAGCGGGGGAAAAGAGACCCAGTACTTC	CASSFGTSGGKETQYF	TRBD2	TRBV7-9	TRBJ2-5	NA
TGTGCCAGCAGCTTACCCGGGCCCAACACTGAAGCTTTCTTT	CASSLPGPNTEAFF	NA	TRBV7-9	TRBJ1-1	NA
TGCAGCGTTGGACAGCCTAACTATGGCTACACCTTC	CSVGQPNYGYTF	NA	TRBV29-1	TRBJ1-2	NA
TGTGCCAGTAGTGTCATGGACACCGGGGAGCTGTTTTTT	CASSVMDTGELFF	NA	TRBV19	TRBJ2-2	NA
TGCGCCAGCAGCTTGGTTGACAACGGTGGGCTACCCCGCGGGGGGGCAGAAGATACGCAGTATTTT	CASSLVDNGGLPRGGAEDTQYF	TRBD2	TRBV5-1	TRBJ2-3	NA
TGTGCCAGCAGCTTGGATGTGGAGCGAGGGGTGGACGAGCAGTACTTC	CASSLDVERGVDEQYF	NA	TRBV5-6	TRBJ2-7	NA
TGTGCCAGCAGCCTAACGGGACACGACCAAGAGACCCAGTACTTC	CASSLTGHDQETQYF	NA	TRBV7-7	TRBJ2-5	NA
TGTGCCAGTAGTCCTCGGGACAGCAATGAGCAGTTCTTC	CASSPRDSNEQFF	TRBD1	TRBV19	TRBJ2-1	NA
TGTGCCTGGAACACAGGGGTGACCTACGAGCAGTACTTC	CAWNTGVTYEQYF	TRBD1	TRBV30	TRBJ2-7	few
TGTGCCAGCACCCGTGGGTGGGCAGGGGGCGTCCCGAGCTCCTACGAGCAGTACTTC	CASTRGWAGGVPSSYEQYF	TRBD1	TRBV27	TRBJ2-7	NA
TGCGCCAGCAGCCCGGGACAGGGGGCCAGAAACACCATATATTTT	CASSPGQGARNTIYF	TRBD1	TRBV5-1	TRBJ1-3	NA
TGTGCCAGCAGCTGGGAGGGCGGGGAGCTGTTTTTT	CASSWEGGELFF	TRBD2	TRBV9	TRBJ2-2	NA
TGTGCCAGCAGCCCCGATGAGGGGGCGAACTACAATGAGCAGTTCTTC	CASSPDEGANYNEQFF	TRBD1	TRBV7-9	TRBJ2-1	NA
TGTGCCAGCAGCGTAGGGAGTTTAGCAGGCACTGAAGCTTTCTTT	CASSVGSLAGTEAFF	NA	TRBV9	TRBJ1-1	NA
TGTGCCACCAGCAGAGAGCCTAGCGGGGCCTCTAGCACAGATACGCAGTATTTT	CATSREPSGASSTDTQYF	TRBD2	TRBV15	TRBJ2-3	once
TGTGCCAGCAGCTTGGATACAGGTCCGGGATACGAGCAGTACTTC	CASSLDTGPGYEQYF	NA	TRBV5-4	TRBJ2-7	NA
TGTGCCAGCTCACCATGGGTACAGAGCTCCTACAATGAGCAGTTCTTC	CASSPWVQSSYNEQFF	NA	TRBV18	TRBJ2-1	NA
TGTGCTAGTGGTTTGGCTCCGGGGTCGAACACCGGGGAGCTGTTTTTT	CASGLAPGSNTGELFF	NA	TRBV12-5	TRBJ2-2	NA
TGCAGCGTTGTAACAGGGGACGGCTACACCTTC	CSVVTGDGYTF	TRBD1	TRBV29-1	TRBJ1-2	NA
TGTGCCAGTAGTATGGTCGGAGATACGCAGTATTTT	CASSMVGDTQYF	NA	TRBV19	TRBJ2-3	NA
TGTGCCAGCAGCCAGTGGGGCGTAGGAGGCAATGAGCAGTTCTTC	CASSQWGVGGNEQFF	NA	TRBV6-6	TRBJ2-1	NA
TGCGCCAGCAGCCAAGTTAAGTTGGATGAGCAGTTCTTC	CASSQVKLDEQFF	NA	TRBV4-1	TRBJ2-1	NA
TGTGCCAGCAGCTTAGACTCGGGACAGGGAACCTACGAGCAGTACTTC	CASSLDSGQGTYEQYF	TRBD1	TRBV7-6	TRBJ2-7	NA
TGTGCCAGCAGCCCCCCGGCGGGCCTAGCGGGGTACAATGAGCAGTTCTTC	CASSPPAGLAGYNEQFF	TRBD2	TRBV11-3	TRBJ2-1	NA
TGTGCCAGCAGCCCTGGGACTAGCGCAGATACGCAGTATTTT	CASSPGTSADTQYF	TRBD2	TRBV4-2	TRBJ2-3	NA
TGTGCCAGCAGTAGTAGCCGATATGAGCAGTTCTTC	CASSSSRYEQFF	NA	TRBV27	TRBJ2-1	few
TGTGCCAGCAGCCAAGATCGGCCCATCAATGAGCAGTTCTTC	CASSQDRPINEQFF	NA	TRBV4-2	TRBJ2-1	NA